These 10 T cell receptor beta chains share one sample of origin, sequenced in a study of blood T cell repertoires in COVID-19. Assay used: immunoSEQ multiplex PCR; TCRdb lists only in-frame clones, some missing. The sample yields about half a million clones, roughly 87% seen once. Material: peripheral blood. The receptors come from a man younger than 35 with COVID-19, enrolled during active disease.

The chain is built from TRBV20-1 and TRBJ2-1; TRBD2 is a possible D gene (6 bases). The CDR3 contains 11 residues. Per germline, CDR1 DFQATT and CDR2 SNEGSKA (reference sequence). Deletions cut 6 bases from V and 8 bases from J, with 11 bases between. This chain's CDR3 is CSATPGDEQFF. The CDR3 DNA reads as TGCAGTGCCACCCCGGGAGATGAGCAGTTCTTC.

This clone came up many times. The chain combines TRBV30 with TRBJ2-7, with TRBD2 identical over 9 bases. Trimming at V came to 2 bases and at J to 2 bases, leaving 13 bases not matched to a gene. CDR3 length: 17 residues. The V gene's germline CDR1 is GTSNPN and CDR2 SVGIG (reference sequence). This CDR3 reads CAWSPPPRLAATYEQYF. CDR3 nucleotide sequence: TGTGCCTGGAGTCCACCCCCTAGACTAGCGGCGACCTACGAGCAGTACTTC.

This clone was detected only once. The chain combines TRBV19 with TRBJ1-5; D is uncertain. V lost 1 base and J 4 bases, leaving 14 bases between the germline ends. The CDR3 spans 16 residues. The germline V gene has CDR1 LNHDA and CDR2 SQIVND (reference sequence). This CDR3 reads CASSIVAVRGNQPQHF. CDR3 sequence (DNA): TGTGCCAGTAGTATAGTGGCAGTAAGAGGTAATCAGCCCCAGCATTTT.

For the CDR3, the DNA is TGTGCCACCAGCCCTGGACAGCAGAATCAGCCCCAGCATTTT. Its protein product is CATSPGQQNQPQHF. The chain employs TRBV15 and TRBJ1-5; the D gene is possibly TRBD1 (6 bases). The CDR3 runs 14 residues. Trimming shortened V by 5 bases and J by 4 bases, and 12 bases separated the two germline ends. In germline, CDR1 is LNHNV, CDR2 YYDKDF (reference sequence).

The table lists this clone with a few counts. V gene TRBV9 combines with J gene TRBJ2-7; D is possibly TRBD1 (6 bases). The CDR3 has 13 residues. V shed 4 bases and J shed 4 bases, with 12 bases lying between them. Germline CDR1 is SGDLS and CDR2 is YYNGEE. The CDR3 protein is CASSPTGKYEQYF. The CDR3 DNA reads as TGTGCCAGCAGCCCCACAGGGAAGTACGAGCAGTACTTC. Full variable domain (missing parts from reference TRBV9 and TRBJ2-7): DSGVTQTPKHLITATGQRVTLRCSPRSGDLSVYWYQQSLDQGLQFLIQYYNGEERAKGNILERFSAQQFPDLHSELNLSSLELGDSALYFCASSPTGKYEQYFGPGTRLTVT.

The chain couples TRBV12-3 or TRBV12-4 to TRBJ1-3; a possible D gene is TRBD1 (6 bases). V was trimmed by 9 bases and J by 5 bases, leaving 14 bases between them. The CDR3 loop spans 13 amino acids. CDR3: CASQGGERNTIYF. The DNA of the CDR3 is TGTGCCAGTCAAGGGGGGGAGAGAAACACCATATATTTT.

The chain uses TRBV29-1 and TRBJ1-5; perhaps TRBD1 as D (6 bases). V gave up 6 bases and J gave up 5 bases, with 20 bases separating them. The CDR3 length is 15 residues. Germline CDR1 is SQVTM and CDR2 is ANQGSEA. Written as DNA, the CDR3 is TGCAGCGTCATTGGGGCTGGGGGCTCCGATCAGCCCCAGCATTTT. Protein sequence: CSVIGAGGSDQPQHF.

The V gene is TRBV5-4, the J gene TRBJ2-7; maybe TRBD1 (6 bases). Trimming removed 0 bases from V and 4 bases from J, with 17 bases in between. The CDR3 is made up of 16 amino acids. Germline CDR1 is SGHNT and CDR2 is YYREEE (reference sequence). The DNA of the CDR3 is TGTGCCAGCAGCTTGGCCTTGGGCTTGGGGGCGTACGAGCAGTACTTC. It codes for CASSLALGLGAYEQYF.

The rearrangement uses TRBV12-3 or TRBV12-4 and TRBJ2-5; D is undetermined. The CDR3 length is 13 residues. Trimming pared 5 bases from V and 5 bases from J, leaving 12 bases between. The CDR3 sequence: CASSLRLSETQYF. Written as DNA, the CDR3 is TGTGCCAGCAGTCTTCGTCTATCGGAGACCCAGTACTTC.

The J gene is TRBJ1-3, the V gene TRBV19; possibly TRBD1 for D (6 bases). This CDR3 comprises 17 residues. From germline, CDR1 is LNHDA and CDR2 SQIVND (reference sequence). V was shortened by 3 bases and J by 8 bases, with 23 bases between the two germline ends. The CDR3 region has the DNA TGTGCCAGTAGTATGTCACCGGGTCGGGCAGGGGTAGACACCATATATTTT. This codes for CASSMSPGRAGVDTIYF.